The 29 T cell receptor beta chains listed next were all sequenced from one sample in a study of molecular identifiers for immune sequencing clone quantification. In TCRdb, the PCR reads were re-called with MiXCR into one record per CDR3 protein. The table lists approximately 590,000 distinct CDR3 sequences, about 25% of them singletons. The sequenced sample was naive CD8+ T cells from blood, with Jurkat cell RNA spiked in. Described subset: FACS-sorted CD8+CD4-CCR7+CD45RA+ naive T cells. Receptors were obtained from a human donor in good health. Some libraries in this study had Jurkat cell RNA spiked in.

This clonotype was seen a handful of times. This chain uses TRBV28 with TRBJ1-2, with 7 bases that match TRBD1. V dropped 5 bases and J dropped 6; count of bases not matched to a gene: 9. CDR1 is MDHEN and CDR2 is SYDVKM in the germline V gene. The CDR3 loop spans 14 amino acids. CDR3 sequence: CASSIHRTGDGYTF. CDR3 bases: TGTGCCAGCAGTATCCACAGAACAGGGGATGGCTACACCTTC.

V gene TRBV4-1 combines with J gene TRBJ1-2, with 7 bases identical to TRBD1. CDR1 and CDR2 from the germline V gene are MGHRA and YSYEKL. The V segment lost 3 bases and the J segment 3 bases; nucleotides outside the gene matches: 4. The CDR3 runs to 14 residues. CDR3 nucleotides: TGCGCCAGCAGCCAGTACAGGGGTGACTATGGCTACACCTTC. It translates to CASSQYRGDYGYTF.

This clonotype was observed a handful of times. The gene calls are TRBV11-3 and TRBJ2-1; unclear D gene. V was shortened by 4 bases and J by 2 bases, with 12 bases between the two germline ends. This CDR3 spans 15 amino acids. In germline, CDR1 is SGHNT, CDR2 YENEEA. This CDR3 reads CASSSSNDPYNEQFF. CDR3 nucleotide sequence: TGTGCCAGCAGCTCCAGTAACGACCCCTACAATGAGCAGTTCTTC.

The chain combines TRBV27 with TRBJ1-1, with D uncertain. Trimming stripped 0 bases from V and 12 bases from J, with 5 bases between. The CDR3 runs 10 residues. From germline, CDR1 is MNHEY and CDR2 SMNVEV (reference sequence). CDR3 sequence (DNA): TGTGCCAGCAGTTTATCTTCGCCTTTCTTT. This sequence encodes CASSLSSPFF.

This clonotype was seen repeatedly, ten times or more. V usage is TRBV28 and J usage is TRBJ2-7; 12 nucleotides align to TRBD2. The CDR3 runs to 15 residues. CDR1 and CDR2 from the germline V gene are MDHEN and SYDVKM. V trimming: 6 bases; J trimming: 2 bases; junction bases outside the gene matches: 5. CDR3 sequence reads: CASRATSGGTYEQYF. In DNA, the CDR3 is TGTGCCAGCAGGGCCACTAGCGGGGGGACCTACGAGCAGTACTTC.

About this clonotype: A much larger clonotype is one base distant, so this may be a read error. V usage is TRBV6-2 or TRBV6-3 and J usage is TRBJ1-1, with D unresolved. CDR3 length: 13 amino acids. Germline assignment: CDR1 MNHEY and CDR2 SVGEGT. V was cut by 5 bases and J by 5 bases, with 12 bases left in between. In DNA, the CDR3 is TGTGCCAGCAGTGCAGGTCTAGTGACTGAAGCTTTCTTT. This codes for CASSAGLVTEAFF.

This clonotype came up a few times. This sequence joins TRBV19 and TRBJ1-6, with 8 bases lining up with TRBD1. Losses at the gene ends were 9 bases for V and 4 bases for J; bases not matched to a gene: 8. This CDR3 comprises 15 residues. CDR1 is LNHDA and CDR2 is SQIVND in the germline V gene (reference sequence). CDR3 sequence reads: CASETGELYNSPLHF. The CDR3 nucleotides are TGTGCCAGCGAGACAGGGGAGCTGTATAATTCACCCCTCCACTTT.

This chain uses TRBV27 with TRBJ2-7, with D maybe TRBD2 (6 bases). CDR1 is MNHEY and CDR2 is SMNVEV in the germline V gene (reference sequence). The CDR3 has 14 residues. Trimming stripped 4 bases from V and 2 bases from J, with 12 bases between. The CDR3 loop reads CASSSLAKTYEQYF. CDR3 coding DNA: TGTGCCAGCAGTTCTCTAGCGAAGACCTACGAGCAGTACTTC.

The genes are TRBV4-3 and TRBJ2-1; 9 bases align to TRBD1. In germline, CDR1 is LGHNA, CDR2 YSLEER. This CDR3 spans 16 amino acids. Trimming removed 1 base from V and 4 bases from J; junction bases left unmatched: 5. CDR3 sequence reads: CASSQVGGTGYNEQFF. The CDR3, as DNA: TGCGCCAGCAGCCAAGTAGGAGGGACAGGGTACAATGAGCAGTTCTTC.

V gene TRBV28 combines with J gene TRBJ1-1; D not resolved. The CDR3 has 14 amino acids. Trimming took off 3 bases at V and 2 bases at J, with 10 bases between the two ends. Germline-derived CDR1 and CDR2 are MDHEN and SYDVKM. This chain's CDR3 is CASSLYTANTEAFF. For the CDR3, the DNA is TGTGCCAGCAGTTTGTACACCGCTAACACTGAAGCTTTCTTT.

As to this clonotype: This may arise from a read error, as a much more abundant clone is one base away. V and J are TRBV6-5 and TRBJ2-3, with a tentative D call TRBD2 (6 bases). The germline gives CDR1 MNHEY, CDR2 SVGAGI. The germline V and J ends were trimmed by 5 bases and 4 bases, with 19 bases remaining between them. The CDR3 length is 16 residues. The CDR3 spells CASSTDPGVMADTQYF. CDR3 DNA: TGTGCCAGCAGTACGGATCCGGGGGTGATGGCAGATACGCAGTATTTT.

The V gene is TRBV27, the J gene TRBJ1-1, with no clear D. Germline loops: CDR1 MNHEY, CDR2 SMNVEV (reference sequence). This CDR3 has 15 residues. V lost 4 bases and J 4 bases, leaving 16 bases between the germline ends. CDR3 sequence (DNA): TGTGCCAGCAGTTCCCAACTGAGTCTGGGCACTGAAGCTTTCTTT. This codes for CASSSQLSLGTEAFF.

A word on this clonotype: This may stem from a read error, because a much larger clone lies one nucleotide away. The conserved final phenylalanine or tryptophan is absent from the CDR3, which likely points to a read error. The chain couples TRBV4-3 to TRBJ2-3, with a tentative D call TRBD1 (5 bases). The CDR3 loop spans 14 amino acids. Per germline, CDR1 LGHNA and CDR2 YSLEER. V lost 4 bases and J lost 0, with 8 bases in between. CDR3 nucleotide sequence: TGCGCCAGCAGCCCCGACAGTAGCACAGATACGCAGTATTTA. Translation gives CASSPDSSTDTQYL.

The genes are TRBV4-3 and TRBJ2-7; D may match TRBD1 or TRBD2 (5 bases each). V was trimmed by 0 bases and J by 1 base, leaving 13 bases between them. The germline gives CDR1 LGHNA, CDR2 YSLEER. CDR3 length equals 16 residues. This CDR3 is CASSQEEGPGSYEQYF. The CDR3 DNA reads TGCGCCAGCAGCCAAGAAGAGGGGCCGGGGTCCTACGAGCAGTACTTC.

The chain has TRBV18 and TRBJ2-5; D possibly uses TRBD1 or TRBD2 (5 bases each). CDR3 size: 15 residues. Germline V gene lookup returns CDR1 KGHSH and CDR2 LQKENI. Deletions cut 5 bases from V and 2 bases from J, with 15 bases between. The CDR3 sequence: CASSIRPGPQETQYF. CDR3 nucleotide sequence: TGTGCCAGCTCAATTCGACCGGGGCCACAAGAGACCCAGTACTTC. The full variable domain, completed using reference TRBV18 and TRBJ2-5, is NAGVMQNPRHLVRRRGQEARLRCSPMKGHSHVYWYRQLPEEGLKFMVYLQKENIIDESGMPKERFSAEFPKEGPSILRIQQVVRGDSAAYFCASSIRPGPQETQYFGPGTRLLVL.

This clonotype was picked up a small number of times. V and J are TRBV16 and TRBJ2-1; D might be TRBD1 or TRBD2, each matching 5 bases. Germline V gives CDR1 KGHSY, CDR2 FQNENV. V was cut by 0 bases and J by 0 bases, with 12 bases left in between. The CDR3 covers 17 residues. The CDR3 sequence: CASSQSVAGSSYNEQFF. The CDR3, as DNA: TGTGCCAGCAGCCAATCTGTGGCAGGGAGCTCCTACAATGAGCAGTTCTTC.

This clonotype occurred many times. The chain has TRBV7-9 and TRBJ2-3; 8 bases match TRBD2. The CDR3 is 13 residues long. V shed 5 bases, J shed 14 bases, and the junction held 12 bases outside the gene matches. Germline V CDR1 and CDR2: SEHNR, FQNEAQ (reference sequence). This CDR3 is CASSVGLAPHPYF. CDR3 coding DNA: TGTGCCAGCAGCGTAGGACTAGCCCCTCACCCGTATTTT.

This clonotype was recorded many times. The V gene is TRBV6-2 or TRBV6-3, the J gene TRBJ2-5; 8 bases map to TRBD2. Germline values: CDR1 MNHEY, CDR2 SVGEGT. The CDR3 contains 13 residues. V lost 6 bases to trimming and J lost 3 bases; unmatched junction nucleotides: 3. The CDR3 protein is CASRGLVEETQYF. The CDR3 DNA is TGTGCCAGCAGGGGACTAGTCGAAGAGACCCAGTACTTC.

This clonotype occurred many times. V and J are TRBV28 and TRBJ2-3; D is unclear. Germline V lookup: CDR1 MDHEN, CDR2 SYDVKM. The CDR3 runs 16 residues. Trimming cost V 6 bases and J 0 bases, with 16 bases left between them. The CDR3 DNA is TGTGCCAGCAGCAACGATAAACAGCTCAGCACAGATACGCAGTATTTT. It codes for CASSNDKQLSTDTQYF.

The V call is TRBV7-2, the J call TRBJ2-1; 9 nucleotides line up with TRBD1. The CDR3 extends over 17 amino acids. The germline CDR1 and CDR2 sequences are SGHTA and FQGNSA. The V and J ends lost 5 bases and 2 bases, in that order; junction bases with no gene match: 10. The CDR3 sequence is CASSRSWRDRAYNEQFF. The CDR3 DNA follows: TGTGCCAGCAGCCGAAGCTGGCGGGACAGGGCCTACAATGAGCAGTTCTTC. The variable domain in full, with the rest retrieved from reference TRBV7-2 and TRBJ2-1, is GAGVSQSPSNKVTEKGKDVELRCDPISGHTALYWYRQSLGQGLEFLIYFQGNSAPDKSGLPSDRFSAERTGGSVSTLTIQRTQQEDSAVYLCASSRSWRDRAYNEQFFGPGTRLTVL.

This clonotype was counted a few times. A junction end diverges from the germline sequence, so it may reflect a read error. The rearrangement links TRBV23-1 to TRBJ1-2; 8 nucleotides agree with TRBD1. TRBV23-1 belongs to the ORF category, with a function that is uncertain. The CDR3 covers 16 residues. As DNA, the CDR3 is TGCGCCTGCAGTCAATCGTGCAGGGGGCGGCTGTATGGCTACACCTTC. Protein: CACSQSCRGRLYGYTF.

This clonotype showed up many times. This chain connects TRBV7-9 to TRBJ1-1; TRBD1 agrees at 10 bases. The germline CDR1 and CDR2 sequences are SEHNR and FQNEAQ (reference sequence). The CDR3 is 15 amino acids. V dropped 5 bases and J dropped 4; count of bases not matched to a gene: 7. For the CDR3, the DNA is TGTGCCAGCAGCGCTTGGGACAGGGGAGGCACTGAAGCTTTCTTT. Its protein is CASSAWDRGGTEAFF.

As for this clonotype: This clone may be a read error of a much larger clone one base away. This chain uses TRBV20-1 with TRBJ2-7; D perhaps matches TRBD2 (6 bases). Germline V lookup: CDR1 DFQATT, CDR2 SNEGSKA (reference sequence). The CDR3 has 14 residues. For the CDR3, the DNA is TGCAGTGCTAGAGATACGGGACTGTCCTACGAGCGGTACTTC. Translated: CSARDTGLSYERYF.

Concerning this clonotype: A junction end diverges from the germline sequence, so it may reflect a read error. CDR3 protein: CASSLESPGLGSVF. The CDR3 DNA reads TGTGCCAGCAGCTTAGAATCGCCGGGACTGGGCTCGGTCTTC. The chain couples TRBV13 to TRBJ2-1; D might be TRBD2 (6 bases). The CDR3 is made up of 14 amino acids. Germline-derived CDR1 and CDR2 are PRHDT and FYEKMQ (reference sequence).

This clonotype was counted a few times. The chain employs TRBV28 and TRBJ2-7; D unclear. V shed 7 bases and J shed 5 bases, with 15 bases lying between them. Germline-derived CDR1 and CDR2 are MDHEN and SYDVKM. The CDR3 runs to 13 residues. CDR3: CASTSRLPDEQYF. The CDR3 region has the DNA TGTGCCAGCACCTCAAGACTCCCGGACGAGCAGTACTTC.

The sample holds a few counts of this clonotype. The chain couples TRBV7-2 to TRBJ2-1; 14 bases are a match to TRBD2. The germline gives CDR1 SGHTA, CDR2 FQGNSA. With V trimmed by 5 bases and J by 11 bases, 8 bases remained unmatched. The CDR3 consists of 15 residues. The CDR3 reads CASSQGTSGGAKQFF. The CDR3 nucleotides are TGTGCCAGCAGCCAAGGGACTAGCGGGGGAGCGAAGCAGTTCTTC.

V usage is TRBV12-3 or TRBV12-4 and J usage is TRBJ2-4; D uncertain. The CDR3 has 13 amino acids. V was clipped by 6 bases and J by 5 bases, with 11 bases between them. The CDR3 here is CASRDGPENIQYF. In DNA form, the CDR3 reads TGTGCCAGCAGAGATGGACCTGAAAACATTCAGTACTTC.

The J gene is TRBJ1-2, the V gene TRBV20-1; D unresolved. The CDR3 contains 16 residues. Trimming shortened V by 3 bases and J by 0 bases, and 17 bases separated the two germline ends. From germline, CDR1 is DFQATT and CDR2 SNEGSKA (reference sequence). Here the CDR3 DNA reads TGCAGTGCTAGTGGGATGCGGACGTCAACTAACTATGGCTACACCTTC. This translates into CSASGMRTSTNYGYTF.

This clonotype was counted between two and nine times. The chain carries TRBV15 and TRBJ2-1; no firm D call. CDR1 is LNHNV and CDR2 is YYDKDF in the germline V gene (reference sequence). Between the trimmed V and J ends, which lost 5 bases and 10 bases, there was a span of 12 bases. CDR3 length: 12 residues. DNA for the CDR3: TGTGCCACCAGCGATAGCATCAGGGAGCAGTTCTTC. Its translation: CATSDSIREQFF. The variable domain in full, completed from reference TRBV15 and TRBJ2-1, reads DAMVIQNPRYQVTQFGKPVTLSCSQTLNHNVMYWYQQKSSQAPKLLFHYYDKDFNNEADTPDNFQSRRPNTSFCFLDIRSPGLGDTAMYLCATSDSIREQFFGPGTRLTVL.